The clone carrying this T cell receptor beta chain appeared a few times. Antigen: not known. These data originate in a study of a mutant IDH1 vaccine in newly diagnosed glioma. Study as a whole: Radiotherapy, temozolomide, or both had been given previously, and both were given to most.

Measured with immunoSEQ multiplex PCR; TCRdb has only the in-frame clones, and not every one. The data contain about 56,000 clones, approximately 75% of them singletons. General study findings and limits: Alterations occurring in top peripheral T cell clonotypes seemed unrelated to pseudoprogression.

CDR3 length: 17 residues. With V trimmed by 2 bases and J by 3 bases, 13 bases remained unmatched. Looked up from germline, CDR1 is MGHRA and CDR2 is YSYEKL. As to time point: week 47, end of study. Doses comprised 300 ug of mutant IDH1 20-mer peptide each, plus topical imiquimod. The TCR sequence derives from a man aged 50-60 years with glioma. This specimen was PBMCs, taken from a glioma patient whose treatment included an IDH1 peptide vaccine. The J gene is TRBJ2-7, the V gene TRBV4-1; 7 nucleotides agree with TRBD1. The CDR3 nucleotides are TGCGCCAGCAGCCAAATTTCATTGGGAACAGGGGACTACGAGCAGTACTTC. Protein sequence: CASSQISLGTGDYEQYF.